This entry lists 16 T cell receptor beta chains sequenced from one sample in a study of T cell changes during pregnancy in multiple sclerosis. The method was immunoSEQ multiplex PCR; TCRdb's version includes in-frame clones alone and lacks a portion of them. The data show approximately 60,000 clones, with under 95% seen just once and 3.6% held by the top ten. Sample: peripheral blood, taken after pregnancy. These receptors originate from a female donor in good health, enrolled as a control in a pregnancy study.

The genes are TRBV5-4 and TRBJ2-2; TRBD1 aligns across 9 bases. Germline CDR1 and CDR2: SGHNT and YYREEE (reference sequence). The junction had 5 bases not matched to a gene; V was cut back by 1 base and J by 4 bases. This CDR3 is 16 amino acids long. CDR3 bases: TGTGCCAGCAGCTTGCCCCGACAGGGGGTCACCGGGGAGCTGTTTTTT. It translates to CASSLPRQGVTGELFF.

The V and J genes are TRBV28 and TRBJ2-3; no definite D call. V was shortened by 3 bases and J by 3 bases, with 28 bases between the two germline ends. CDR1 and CDR2 (germline): MDHEN, SYDVKM. The CDR3 loop spans 20 amino acids. The CDR3 spells CASSFFVVAPGRLGTDTQYF. CDR3 nucleotide sequence: TGTGCCAGCAGTTTTTTCGTAGTCGCCCCAGGTCGCCTTGGTACAGATACGCAGTATTTT. Full variable domain (rest looked up from reference TRBV28 and TRBJ2-3): DVKVTQSSRYLVKRTGEKVFLECVQDMDHENMFWYRQDPGLGLRLIYFSYDVKMKEKGDIPEGYSVSREKKERFSLILESASTNQTSMYLCASSFFVVAPGRLGTDTQYFGPGTRLTVL.

The chain carries TRBV5-6 and TRBJ2-1; D unclear. Between the trimmed V and J ends, which lost 2 bases and 2 bases, there was a span of 11 bases. This CDR3 spans 15 amino acids. The germline V gene encodes CDR1 SGHDT and CDR2 YYEEEE. CDR3 nucleotides: TGTGCCAGCAGCTTCATGACAACCCCCTACAATGAGCAGTTCTTC. Residues: CASSFMTTPYNEQFF.

The chain combines TRBV7-2 with TRBJ2-5; D unclear. Trimming stripped 2 bases from V and 5 bases from J, with 9 bases between. CDR1 SGHTA and CDR2 FQGNSA come from the germline V gene. The length of the CDR3 is 13 residues. Written as DNA, the CDR3 is TGTGCCAGCAGCTTAAGAGAGTATGAGACCCAGTACTTC. Translated: CASSLREYETQYF.

The genes are TRBV2 and TRBJ2-1; 7 bases agree with TRBD1. CDR3 length equals 17 residues. Germline V CDR1 and CDR2: SNHLY, FYNNEI. J gave up 9 bases and V 2 bases, and 16 bases lay outside the gene matches. The CDR3 bases are TGTGCCAGCAGTGAATCATTGGGCGGGCAGGGGGTAGTTGAGCAGTTCTTC. The encoded protein is CASSESLGGQGVVEQFF.

The V gene is TRBV25-1, the J gene TRBJ2-3; 8 nucleotides line up with TRBD2. Germline V gene sequence: CDR1 MGHDK, CDR2 SYGVNS. The CDR3 extends over 15 amino acids. V was pared by 4 bases and J by 2 bases, with 5 bases of the junction left unmatched. This CDR3 reads CASSGPGGLTDTQYF. The CDR3 nucleotides are TGTGCCAGCAGTGGTCCGGGGGGGCTCACAGATACGCAGTATTTT.

V is TRBV4-1 and J is TRBJ1-2, with a possible D match to TRBD1 (5 bases). Germline V CDR1 and CDR2: MGHRA, YSYEKL. The germline V and J ends were trimmed by 0 bases and 4 bases, with 9 bases remaining between them. The CDR3 covers 14 residues. CDR3 sequence: CASSQDRDSYGYTF. The CDR3 coding sequence is TGCGCCAGCAGCCAAGATCGTGACAGCTATGGCTACACCTTC.

The J gene is TRBJ1-2, the V gene TRBV6-5; 9 bases match TRBD1. The V segment lost 7 bases and the J segment 7 bases; nucleotides outside the gene matches: 13. The CDR3 loop spans 15 amino acids. Germline V gene data show CDR1 as MNHEY and CDR2 as SVGAGI. The CDR3 loop reads CASIKPGQGSPGYTF. CDR3 coding DNA: TGTGCCAGCATCAAACCGGGACAGGGATCTCCTGGCTACACCTTC.

DNA of the CDR3: TGTGCCAGCAGCTTGGAGGGACAGGGGAGGTACGAGCAGTACTTC. Protein product: CASSLEGQGRYEQYF. V and J are TRBV11-3 and TRBJ2-7; 10 nucleotides match TRBD1. Trimming removed 3 bases from V and 4 bases from J; junction bases left unmatched: 6. Germline loops: CDR1 SGHNT, CDR2 YENEEA. The CDR3 is made up of 15 amino acids.

The table lists this clone with a few counts. This chain joins TRBV7-2 and TRBJ1-1; D perhaps matches TRBD1 (6 bases). Trimming took off 5 bases at V and 1 base at J, with 8 bases between the two ends. The CDR3 loop spans 13 amino acids. The germline V gene encodes CDR1 SGHTA and CDR2 FQGNSA. The CDR3 spells CASSEQGNTEAFF. The CDR3 DNA follows: TGTGCCAGCAGCGAACAGGGGAACACTGAAGCTTTCTTT.

V is TRBV5-1 and J is TRBJ2-2; possible D gene TRBD1, 5 bases. From germline, CDR1 is SGHRS and CDR2 YFSETQ. The CDR3 runs to 15 residues. V lost 1 base and J 1 base, leaving 8 bases between the germline ends. In DNA, the CDR3 is TGCGCCAGCAGCTTGCAGGGTCAGAACACCGGGGAGCTGTTTTTT. This translates into CASSLQGQNTGELFF.

The chain carries TRBV5-1 and TRBJ2-5; 10 nucleotides match TRBD2. Germline V gene lookup returns CDR1 SGHRS and CDR2 YFSETQ. This CDR3 has 17 residues. The junction had 8 bases not matched to a gene; V was cut back by 0 bases and J by 3 bases. The DNA for the CDR3 is TGCGCCAGCAGCTTGGGGGATCGGACTAGCGGAAAAGAGACCCAGTACTTC. It codes for CASSLGDRTSGKETQYF.

In DNA form, the CDR3 reads TGTGCCAGCAGCCCCCCAGACCGGGGGGCGGGCGAAAAACTGTTTTTT. This sequence encodes CASSPPDRGAGEKLFF. The chain joins TRBV7-8 to TRBJ1-4; maybe TRBD1 (6 bases). V lost 5 bases to trimming and J lost 8 bases, with 21 bases between them. Germline lookup yields CDR1 SGHVS and CDR2 FQNEAQ. This CDR3 is built from 16 residues.

The chain employs TRBV5-1 and TRBJ2-5, with D perhaps matching TRBD2 (5 bases). Germline loops: CDR1 SGHRS, CDR2 YFSETQ. Trimming shortened V by 0 bases and J by 5 bases, and 14 bases separated the two germline ends. CDR3 size: 15 residues. The CDR3 DNA is TGCGCCAGCAGCTTGGAAGTTGGCGGGTTGGAGACCCAGTACTTC. This encodes CASSLEVGGLETQYF.

The gene calls are TRBV9 and TRBJ2-1, with TRBD1 matching over 10 bases. V trimming: 4 bases; J trimming: 7 bases; junction bases outside the gene matches: 8. The CDR3 has 15 amino acids. Germline loops: CDR1 SGDLS, CDR2 YYNGEE. As DNA, the CDR3 is TGTGCCAGCAGCCTCCGGGTGGGACAGGGGAATGAGCAGTTCTTC. It specifies CASSLRVGQGNEQFF.

This chain links TRBV10-3 with TRBJ2-7; TRBD1 agrees at 8 bases. The CDR3 consists of 16 residues. CDR1 ENHRY and CDR2 SYGVKD come from the germline V gene. V lost 4 bases and J lost 5; bases outside the gene matches: 13. CDR3 sequence: CAISGRGGQGDDEQYF. CDR3 nucleotide sequence: TGTGCCATCAGTGGGAGAGGAGGACAGGGTGATGACGAGCAGTACTTC.